Listed here are 16 T cell receptor beta chains from one sample, sequenced in a study of blood T cell repertoires in COVID-19 (dated by TCRdb to the early 2020s). Libraries were built with the immunoSEQ multiplex PCR assay. In its TCRdb copy, this immuneACCESS table keeps in-frame sequences only and misses some clones. Where compared with another copy, unresolved V genes explain less than half of these, and the others have no known cause. The sample table contains fewer than 200,000 clones; only one count was recorded for approximately 84% of them. In total, the top ten clones hold 22% of the sample. Material for sequencing was peripheral blood. The receptors come from an elderly woman with acute or convalescent COVID-19.

The chain links TRBV24-1 to TRBJ1-5; 7 nucleotides align to TRBD1. CDR1 is KGHDR and CDR2 is SFDVKD in the germline V gene. This CDR3 has 14 residues. V shed 5 bases and J 0 bases; nucleotides not matched to a gene: 0. The CDR3 nucleotides are TGTGCCACCAGTGGGACAGGTAGCAATCAGCCCCAGCATTTT. Amino acids: CATSGTGSNQPQHF.

This clone was recorded once. V is TRBV27 and J is TRBJ2-1; 12 positions agree with TRBD2. The junction had 10 bases not matched to a gene; V was cut back by 1 base and J by 0 bases. CDR1 is MNHEY and CDR2 is SMNVEV in the germline V gene (reference sequence). The length of the CDR3 is 20 residues. Here the CDR3 DNA reads TGTGCCAGCAGTTTATACGACCGGCTAGCGGGAGGGATCTCCTACAATGAGCAGTTCTTC. It translates to CASSLYDRLAGGISYNEQFF.

This chain joins TRBV7-7 and TRBJ2-2; D is unresolved. The ends were cut back, 1 base at V and 6 bases at J, with 6 bases in the middle. The germline CDR1 and CDR2 sequences are SSHAT and FNYEAQ (reference sequence). There are 13 residues in the CDR3. CDR3 sequence reads: CASSLDLAGELFF. CDR3 sequence (DNA): TGTGCCAGCAGCTTAGATCTCGCCGGGGAGCTGTTTTTT. The variable domain in full, with the rest retrieved from reference TRBV7-7 and TRBJ2-2, is GAGVSQSPRYKVTKRGQDVTLRCDPISSHATLYWYQQALGQGPEFLTYFNYEAQPDKSGLPSDRFSAERPEGSISTLTIQRTEQRDSAMYRCASSLDLAGELFFGEGSRLTVL.

This clone was observed a few times. The rearrangement joins TRBV9 to TRBJ1-3; D is undetermined. The CDR3 extends over 15 amino acids. The germline CDR1 and CDR2 sequences are SGDLS and YYNGEE. V lost 2 bases and J lost 0, with 9 bases in between. CDR3 bases: TGTGCCAGCAGCGTCTCGTACTACTCTGGAAACACCATATATTTT. Translated, it gives CASSVSYYSGNTIYF. Filled out from reference TRBV9 and TRBJ1-3, the complete variable domain reads DSGVTQTPKHLITATGQRVTLRCSPRSGDLSVYWYQQSLDQGLQFLIQYYNGEERAKGNILERFSAQQFPDLHSELNLSSLELGDSALYFCASSVSYYSGNTIYFGEGSWLTVV.

This sequence joins TRBV5-1 and TRBJ1-1; TRBD1 matches 12 bases. CDR1 is SGHRS, CDR2 YFSETQ, per germline. This CDR3 comprises 16 residues. V lost 4 bases, J lost 5 bases, and 9 bases stayed unmatched. CDR3 DNA sequence: TGCGCCAGCAGCCTGGGACAGGGGGCAGAATGGACTGAAGCTTTCTTT. Translated: CASSLGQGAEWTEAFF.

This clone showed up just once. The rearrangement joins TRBV7-9 to TRBJ2-1; 11 nucleotides line up with TRBD2. V shed 1 base, J shed 1 base, and the junction held 3 bases outside the gene matches. The CDR3 loop spans 17 amino acids. Germline values: CDR1 SEHNR, CDR2 FQNEAQ (reference sequence). CDR3 sequence: CASSLGGTSGSYNEQFF. CDR3 coding DNA: TGTGCCAGCAGCTTAGGAGGGACTAGCGGTTCCTACAATGAGCAGTTCTTC.

The rearrangement links TRBV11-2 to TRBJ2-3; 8 nucleotides match TRBD1. The germline V gene has CDR1 SGHAT and CDR2 FQNNGV. This CDR3 is built from 15 residues. The trim removed 3 bases at V and 7 bases at J, leaving 9 bases unmatched. DNA for the CDR3: TGTGCCAGCAGCTTGACAGGGGCGGGGAAGCATACGCAGTATTTT. This sequence encodes CASSLTGAGKHTQYF.

V gene TRBV18 combines with J gene TRBJ2-2; D is undetermined. The germline V gene encodes CDR1 KGHSH and CDR2 LQKENI. CDR3 length: 16 residues. The V end was cut by 2 bases, the J end by 2 bases, with 12 bases between. CDR3 residues: CASSPTTSANTGELFF. DNA of the CDR3: TGTGCCAGCTCACCAACAACCAGCGCCAACACCGGGGAGCTGTTTTTT.

V and J are TRBV7-9 and TRBJ2-5, with D tentatively TRBD2 (5 bases). The CDR3 sequence is 13 residues long. Germline V lookup: CDR1 SEHNR, CDR2 FQNEAQ (reference sequence). Trimming shortened V by 1 base and J by 5 bases, and 8 bases separated the two germline ends. CDR3 amino acids: CASSLVGEETQYF. In DNA, the CDR3 is TGTGCCAGCAGCTTAGTCGGGGAGGAGACCCAGTACTTC.

The chain links TRBV6-5 to TRBJ1-6, with 9 bases identical to TRBD1. This CDR3 is 16 amino acids long. Germline V CDR1 and CDR2: MNHEY, SVGAGI. Trimming at V came to 4 bases and at J to 13 bases, leaving 14 bases not matched to a gene. The CDR3 loop is CASSWFMTGGEGPLHF. The DNA for the CDR3 is TGTGCCAGCAGTTGGTTTATGACAGGGGGTGAGGGGCCCCTCCACTTT.

J is TRBJ1-2 and V is TRBV9; D unresolved. The V gene's germline CDR1 is SGDLS and CDR2 YYNGEE. Trimming cost V 6 bases and J 4 bases, with 16 bases left between them. The CDR3 covers 14 residues. The CDR3 nucleotides read TGTGCCAGCAACGGAGGGCCGCCGGCCTATGGCTACACCTTC. It specifies CASNGGPPAYGYTF.

This clone has just a few counts. The rearrangement links TRBV29-1 to TRBJ2-1; D not resolved. Trimming cost V 4 bases and J 2 bases, with 9 bases left between them. The CDR3 extends over 13 amino acids. Germline CDR1 reads SQVTM; CDR2 reads ANQGSEA. Here the CDR3 DNA reads TGCAGCGTTGCCCTCTCTGCCTACAATGAGCAGTTCTTC. The encoded protein is CSVALSAYNEQFF.

This rearrangement joins TRBV6-5 to TRBJ2-1; 12 positions agree with TRBD2. Germline V gene sequence: CDR1 MNHEY, CDR2 SVGAGI. The junction had 3 bases not matched to a gene; V was cut back by 8 bases and J by 4 bases. The CDR3 covers 14 residues. CDR3 sequence: CASRLAGVYNEQFF. CDR3 bases: TGTGCCAGCCGACTAGCGGGAGTTTACAATGAGCAGTTCTTC.

The chain combines TRBV6-5 with TRBJ1-6; 7 positions agree with TRBD1. Losses at the gene ends were 5 bases for V and 6 bases for J; bases not matched to a gene: 7. CDR3 length: 15 amino acids. Looked up from germline, CDR1 is MNHEY and CDR2 is SVGAGI. The CDR3 reads CASSTRTGANSPLHF. The DNA for the CDR3 is TGTGCCAGCAGTACCCGGACAGGCGCTAATTCACCCCTCCACTTT.

This clone was detected a few times. The genes are TRBV5-4 and TRBJ2-6; a weak D match, TRBD2 (6 bases). V lost 0 bases, J lost 4 bases, and 11 bases lay in between. CDR1 is SGHNT and CDR2 is YYREEE in the germline V gene (reference sequence). CDR3 length: 16 residues. This CDR3 reads CASSLAAGLGANVLTF. The CDR3, as DNA: TGTGCCAGCAGCTTGGCTGCGGGGCTGGGGGCCAACGTCCTGACTTTC.

The chain combines TRBV12-5 with TRBJ1-1, with D possibly being TRBD1 (5 bases). V shed 10 bases and J shed 3 bases, with 15 bases lying between them. CDR1 is LGHNT and CDR2 is FRNRAP in the germline V gene. CDR3 size: 13 residues. CDR3 sequence reads: CAIYLPRDTEAFF. CDR3 nucleotides: TGTGCTATTTACCTGCCCAGGGACACTGAAGCTTTCTTT.